The text below deals with one TCR beta chain. Its antigen is as yet unknown. Germline loops: CDR1 SEHNR, CDR2 FQNEAQ (reference sequence). The V and J ends lost 3 bases and 4 bases respectively, with 7 bases between them. CDR3 length: 13 residues. The assay was immunoSEQ multiplex PCR, and TCRdb's table has in-frame clones only and misses some. The sample yields roughly 150,000 clones, 90% to 95% seen once. The sample belongs to a study of T cell responses to AZD1222 COVID-19 vaccine. Study-level information: Pooling of second doses given at about 4 or about 12 weeks was done.

Study findings and constraints: Clonal diversity may have been underestimated, and the donors were mostly white British, with more females than males.

The chain carries TRBV7-9 and TRBJ2-1; D gene ambiguous. The receptor's source is an adult in good health. The material sequenced was peripheral blood, taken on day 0 of AZD1222 vaccination. The CDR3 region has the DNA TGTGCCAGCAGCTTTCTGGGGTACAATGAGCAGTTCTTC. Translating gives CASSFLGYNEQFF. The whole variable domain, remainder taken from reference TRBV7-9 and TRBJ2-1, is DTGVSQNPRHKITKRGQNVTFRCDPISEHNRLYWYRQTLGQGPEFLTYFQNEAQLEKSRLLSDRFSAERPKGSFSTLEIQRTEQGDSAMYLCASSFLGYNEQFFGPGTRLTVL.